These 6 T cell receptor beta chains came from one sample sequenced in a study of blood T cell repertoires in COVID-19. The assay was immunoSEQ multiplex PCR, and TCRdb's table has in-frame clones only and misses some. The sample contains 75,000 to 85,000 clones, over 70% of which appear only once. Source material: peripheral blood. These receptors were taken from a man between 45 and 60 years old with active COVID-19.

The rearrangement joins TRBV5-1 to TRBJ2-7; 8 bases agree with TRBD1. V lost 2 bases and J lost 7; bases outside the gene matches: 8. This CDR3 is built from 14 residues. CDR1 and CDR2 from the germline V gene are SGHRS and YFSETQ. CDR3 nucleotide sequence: TGCGCCAGCAGCTTAGGTGCAGGGGGCAGGGAGCAGTACTTC. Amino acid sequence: CASSLGAGGREQYF.

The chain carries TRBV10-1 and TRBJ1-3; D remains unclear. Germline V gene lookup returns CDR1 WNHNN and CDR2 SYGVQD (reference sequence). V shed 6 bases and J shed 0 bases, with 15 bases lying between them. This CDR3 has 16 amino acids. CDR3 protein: CASSEVKFFSGNTIYF. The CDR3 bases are TGCGCCAGCAGCGAGGTCAAATTTTTCTCTGGAAACACCATATATTTT.

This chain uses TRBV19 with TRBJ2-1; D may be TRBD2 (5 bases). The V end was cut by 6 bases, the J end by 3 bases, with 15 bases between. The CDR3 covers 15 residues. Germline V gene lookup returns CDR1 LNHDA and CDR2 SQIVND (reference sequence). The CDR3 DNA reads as TGTGCCAGTAGCTCCTCGCCAGGACTCTACAATGAGCAGTTCTTC. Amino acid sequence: CASSSSPGLYNEQFF.

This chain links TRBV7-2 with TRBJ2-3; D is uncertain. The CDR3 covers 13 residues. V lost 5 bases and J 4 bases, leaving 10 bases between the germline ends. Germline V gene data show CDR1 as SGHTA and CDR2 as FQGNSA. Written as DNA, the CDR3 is TGTGCCAGCAGCCCCCTCACACCAGATACGCAGTATTTT. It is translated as CASSPLTPDTQYF.

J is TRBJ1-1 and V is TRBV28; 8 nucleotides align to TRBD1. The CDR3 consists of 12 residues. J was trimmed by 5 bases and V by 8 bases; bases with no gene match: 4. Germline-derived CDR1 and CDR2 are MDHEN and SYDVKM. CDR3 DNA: TGTGCCAGCCTCAGGGGGCGGACTGAAGCTTTCTTT. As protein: CASLRGRTEAFF.

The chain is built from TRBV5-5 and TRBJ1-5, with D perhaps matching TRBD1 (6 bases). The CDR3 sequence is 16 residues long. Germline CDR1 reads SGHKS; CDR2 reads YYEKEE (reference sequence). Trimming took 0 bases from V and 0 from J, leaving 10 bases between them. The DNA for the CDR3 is TGTGCCAGCAGCTTGGGTCAGGGACATAGCAATCAGCCCCAGCATTTT. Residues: CASSLGQGHSNQPQHF.